The subject of this entry is one T cell receptor (beta chain). This record comes from a study of blood T cell repertoires in COVID-19. Study at large: Acute and convalescent COVID-19 samples came from the United States, Italy and Spain.

How the authors handled the data: It was from reference gene primer amplification that nucleated cell counts were estimated. The table came from immunoSEQ multiplex PCR; TCRdb's copy has only in-frame clones and leaves some out. The D gene and trimming were derived from the DNA, and the V and J assignments and clone size from that table. The repertoire holds about 100,000 clones, 90% to 95% seen once, with about 1% in the top ten. Germline V gene sequence: CDR1 KGHSH, CDR2 LQKENI. The length of the CDR3 is 16 residues. Unmatched junction bases numbered 5, after V lost 3 bases and J lost 1 base. The sequencing sample was made of peripheral blood. The sequence derives from a man aged 55 to 69 with acute or convalescent COVID-19. The chain uses TRBV18 and TRBJ2-5, with 10 bases that match TRBD1. The CDR3 here is CASSPRGQGRQETQYF. The CDR3 nucleotides read TGTGCCAGCTCACCTCGGGGACAGGGGCGCCAAGAGACCCAGTACTTC.